In this sample, the clone carrying this T cell receptor (beta chain) turned up a few times. The data were obtained in a study of blood T cell repertoires in COVID-19. Study in general: There were acute and convalescent COVID-19 samples, and they came from the United States, Italy and Spain.

Original data processing: Amplified reference gene primers provided the basis for estimating nucleated cell counts. The protocol was immunoSEQ multiplex PCR, while the TCRdb copy is restricted to in-frame clones and leaves out a portion. From that table come the V and J calls and clone size; the DNA was used to work out D and trimming. The sample yields 200,000 to 250,000 clones, approximately 86% seen once. Trimming cost V 6 bases and J 5 bases, with 13 bases left between them. The CDR3 has 13 residues. Germline-derived CDR1 and CDR2 are MNHEY and SVGEGT. The material sequenced was peripheral blood. The V gene is TRBV6-2 or TRBV6-3, the J gene TRBJ2-5; perhaps TRBD1 as D (6 bases). This receptor was taken from an older man with acute or convalescent COVID-19. The CDR3 sequence: CASRPTGLETQYF. CDR3 in DNA: TGTGCCAGCAGACCTACAGGGTTGGAGACCCAGTACTTC.